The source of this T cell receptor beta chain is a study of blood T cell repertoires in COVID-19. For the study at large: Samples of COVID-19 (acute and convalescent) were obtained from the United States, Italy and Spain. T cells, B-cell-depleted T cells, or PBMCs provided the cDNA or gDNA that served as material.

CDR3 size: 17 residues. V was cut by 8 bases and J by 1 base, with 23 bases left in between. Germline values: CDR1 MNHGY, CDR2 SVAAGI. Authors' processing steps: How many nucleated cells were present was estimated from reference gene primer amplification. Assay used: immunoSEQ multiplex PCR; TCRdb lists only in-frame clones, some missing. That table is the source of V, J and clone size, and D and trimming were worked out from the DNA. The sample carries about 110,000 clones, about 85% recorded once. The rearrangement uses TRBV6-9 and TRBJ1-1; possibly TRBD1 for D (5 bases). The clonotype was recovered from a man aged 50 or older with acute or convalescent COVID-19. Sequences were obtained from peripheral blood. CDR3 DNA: TGTGCCAGCCACACGGACCTTAAGGGGATCGAGAACACTGAAGCTTTCTTT. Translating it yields CASHTDLKGIENTEAFF.